The 5 T cell receptor beta chains below come from one sample, sequenced in a study of spatial heterogeneity in lung cancer. Broader study findings: Higher tumor mutation counts went along with higher counts of expanded intratumoral alpha and beta TCRs.

TCRdb processed the 5' RACE reads anew with MiXCR; each CDR3 protein has one entry. The sample consists of about 29,000 distinct CDR3 sequences, about 6.6% of them appearing once. These receptors' antigens are unknown. The sample's time point: sample taken at primary tumor resection. This material consisted of lung tumor tissue, taken at surgery. Receptors originate from a male donor with early-stage non-small cell lung cancer.

Ten or more counts support this clonotype. This chain joins TRBV10-2 and TRBJ2-6; D gene ambiguous. This CDR3 is built from 15 residues. Looked up from germline, CDR1 is WSHSY and CDR2 is SAAADI. V dropped 3 bases and J dropped 2 bases, with 8 bases sitting between them. The CDR3 reads CASSERLAGANVLTF. For the CDR3, the DNA is TGCGCCAGCAGTGAAAGGCTCGCTGGGGCCAACGTCCTGACTTTC.

This clonotype has a count of ten or more. An end of the junction differs from the germline gene, which may be a read error. This rearrangement joins TRBV7-2 to TRBJ1-2; TRBD1 is a possible D gene (6 bases). This CDR3 has 14 residues. Germline V gene lookup returns CDR1 SGHTA and CDR2 FQGNSA. The CDR3 region is CASSQQGPTYGHTF. CDR3 in DNA: TGTGCCAGCAGCCAACAGGGACCGACCTATGGCCACACCTTC.

This rearrangement joins TRBV5-1 to TRBJ2-1; D call uncertain. Trimming cost V 4 bases and J 0 bases, with 8 bases left between them. CDR1 and CDR2 from the germline V gene are SGHRS and YFSETQ. The CDR3 consists of 14 residues. CDR3 residues: CASSTRVSYNEQFF. CDR3 DNA: TGCGCCAGCAGCACCCGGGTCTCCTACAATGAGCAGTTCTTC.

J is TRBJ2-3 and V is TRBV4-1; TRBD2 agrees at 15 bases. The V segment lost 1 base and the J segment 2 bases; nucleotides outside the gene matches: 4. The V gene's germline CDR1 is MGHRA and CDR2 YSYEKL. This CDR3 spans 18 amino acids. CDR3 region: CASSQVGLAGGPTDTQYF. The CDR3 DNA reads as TGCGCCAGCAGCCAAGTTGGACTAGCGGGGGGGCCCACAGATACGCAGTATTTT.

This clonotype was seen more than once but under ten times. The chain has TRBV6-2 or TRBV6-3 and TRBJ1-1; D possibly corresponds to TRBD1 (6 bases). Trimming shortened V by 2 bases and J by 2 bases, and 24 bases separated the two germline ends. This CDR3 contains 19 residues. Germline assignment: CDR1 MNHEY and CDR2 SVGEGT. CDR3 bases: TGTGCCAGCAGTTACCCGGCGCGTAGGGGCAGGGGAGAAAACACTGAAGCTTTCTTT. Translated, it gives CASSYPARRGRGENTEAFF.